The clone carrying this TCR beta chain was seen a handful of times. Per the study methods: Amplification from reference gene primers served as the basis for estimated nucleated cell counts. The data were produced by immunoSEQ multiplex PCR, yet TCRdb's version contains in-frame clones alone and is incomplete. The DNA gave D and trimming, while V, J and clone size come from that table. The sample carries over 120,000 clones, roughly 80% recorded once. This sample stems from a study of blood T cell repertoires in COVID-19. In the study overall: Acute and convalescent COVID-19 specimens originated in the United States, Italy and Spain. Sample material is recorded as cDNA or gDNA derived from T cells, B-cell-depleted T cells, or PBMCs.

CDR1 and CDR2 (germline): LGHNA, YSLEER. The V gene lost 1 base and the J gene lost 2 bases, with 11 bases spanning the gap. This CDR3 is 15 amino acids long. The sequence was collected from a man aged 65 to 85 who had recovered from COVID-19. This chain links TRBV4-3 with TRBJ1-1; no definite D call. Sequencing used peripheral blood. As DNA, the CDR3 is TGCGCCAGCAGCCAAGGTATAGGGAGAAACACTGAAGCTTTCTTT. The encoded protein is CASSQGIGRNTEAFF.